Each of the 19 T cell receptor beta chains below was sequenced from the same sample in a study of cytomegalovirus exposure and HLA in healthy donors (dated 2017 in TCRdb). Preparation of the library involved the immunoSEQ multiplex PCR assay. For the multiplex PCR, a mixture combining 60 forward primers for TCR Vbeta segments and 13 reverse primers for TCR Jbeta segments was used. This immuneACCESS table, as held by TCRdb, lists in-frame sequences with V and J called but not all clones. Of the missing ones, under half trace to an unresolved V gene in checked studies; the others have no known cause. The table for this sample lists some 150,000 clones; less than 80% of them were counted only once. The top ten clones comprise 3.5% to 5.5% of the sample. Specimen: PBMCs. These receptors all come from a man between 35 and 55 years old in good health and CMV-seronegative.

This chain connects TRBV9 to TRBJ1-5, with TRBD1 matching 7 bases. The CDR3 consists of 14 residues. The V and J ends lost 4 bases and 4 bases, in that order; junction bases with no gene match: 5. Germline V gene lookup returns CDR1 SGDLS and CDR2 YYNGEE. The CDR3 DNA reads TGTGCCAGCAGCACGGGACAGCCTAATCAGCCCCAGCATTTT. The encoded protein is CASSTGQPNQPQHF.

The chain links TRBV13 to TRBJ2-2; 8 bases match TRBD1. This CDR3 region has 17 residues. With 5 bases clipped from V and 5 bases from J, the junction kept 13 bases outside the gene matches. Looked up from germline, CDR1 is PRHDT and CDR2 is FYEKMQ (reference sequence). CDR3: CASSVVPGGGNTGELFF. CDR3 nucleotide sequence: TGTGCCAGCAGCGTAGTTCCAGGGGGCGGTAATACCGGGGAGCTGTTTTTT. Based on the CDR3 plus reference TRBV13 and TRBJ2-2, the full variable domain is AAGVIQSPRHLIKEKRETATLKCYPIPRHDTVYWYQQGPGQDPQFLISFYEKMQSDKGSIPDRFSAQQFSDYHSELNMSSLELGDSALYFCASSVVPGGGNTGELFFGEGSRLTVL.

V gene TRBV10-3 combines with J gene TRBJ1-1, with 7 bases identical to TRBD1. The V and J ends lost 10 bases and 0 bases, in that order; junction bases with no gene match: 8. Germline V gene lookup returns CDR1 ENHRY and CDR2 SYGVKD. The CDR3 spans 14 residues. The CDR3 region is CASSPGQMNTEAFF. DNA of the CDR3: TGTGCCAGCAGCCCGGGACAGATGAACACTGAAGCTTTCTTT.

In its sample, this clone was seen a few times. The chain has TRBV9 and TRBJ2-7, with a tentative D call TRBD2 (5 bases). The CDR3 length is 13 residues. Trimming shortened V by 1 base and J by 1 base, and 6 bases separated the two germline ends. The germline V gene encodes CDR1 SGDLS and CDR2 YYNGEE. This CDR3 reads CASSVSGSYEQYF. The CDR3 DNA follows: TGTGCCAGCAGCGTATCGGGGTCCTACGAGCAGTACTTC.

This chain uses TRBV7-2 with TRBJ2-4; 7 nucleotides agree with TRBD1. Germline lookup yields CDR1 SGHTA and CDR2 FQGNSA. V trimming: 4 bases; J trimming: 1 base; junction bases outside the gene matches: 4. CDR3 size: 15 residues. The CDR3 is CASSSPTGAKNIQYF. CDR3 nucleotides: TGTGCCAGCAGCTCCCCGACAGGGGCCAAAAACATTCAGTACTTC.

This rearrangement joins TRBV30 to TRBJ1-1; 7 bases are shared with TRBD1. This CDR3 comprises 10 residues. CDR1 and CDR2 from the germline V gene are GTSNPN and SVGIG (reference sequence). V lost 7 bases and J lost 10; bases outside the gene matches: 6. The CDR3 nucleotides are TGTGCCTTCGGACAGGAGCGAGCTTTCTTT. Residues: CAFGQERAFF. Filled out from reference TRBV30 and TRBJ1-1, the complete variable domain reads SQTIHQWPATLVQPVGSPLSLECTVEGTSNPNLYWYRQAAGRGLQLLFYSVGIGQISSEVPQNLSASRPQDRQFILSSKKLLLSDSGFYLCAFGQERAFFGQGTRLTVV.

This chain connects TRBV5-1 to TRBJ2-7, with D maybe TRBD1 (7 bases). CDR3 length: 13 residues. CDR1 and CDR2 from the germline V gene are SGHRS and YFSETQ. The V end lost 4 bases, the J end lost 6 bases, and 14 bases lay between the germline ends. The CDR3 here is CASSIRQGGEQYF. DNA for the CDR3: TGCGCCAGCAGCATCCGACAGGGAGGCGAGCAGTACTTC.

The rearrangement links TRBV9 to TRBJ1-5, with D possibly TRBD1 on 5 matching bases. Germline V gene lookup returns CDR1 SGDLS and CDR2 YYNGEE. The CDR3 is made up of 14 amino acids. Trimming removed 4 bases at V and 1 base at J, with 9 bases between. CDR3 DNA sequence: TGTGCCAGCAGCCGGGGGTCAAGCAATCAGCCCCAGCATTTT. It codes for CASSRGSSNQPQHF. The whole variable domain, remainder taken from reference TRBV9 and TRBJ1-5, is DSGVTQTPKHLITATGQRVTLRCSPRSGDLSVYWYQQSLDQGLQFLIQYYNGEERAKGNILERFSAQQFPDLHSELNLSSLELGDSALYFCASSRGSSNQPQHFGDGTRLSIL.

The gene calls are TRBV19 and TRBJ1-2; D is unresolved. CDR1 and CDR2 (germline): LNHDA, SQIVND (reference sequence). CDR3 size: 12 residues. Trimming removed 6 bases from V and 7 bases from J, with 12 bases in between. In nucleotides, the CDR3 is TGTGCCAGTAGCGAGGGTGTTGGTGGCTACACCTTC. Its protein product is CASSEGVGGYTF.

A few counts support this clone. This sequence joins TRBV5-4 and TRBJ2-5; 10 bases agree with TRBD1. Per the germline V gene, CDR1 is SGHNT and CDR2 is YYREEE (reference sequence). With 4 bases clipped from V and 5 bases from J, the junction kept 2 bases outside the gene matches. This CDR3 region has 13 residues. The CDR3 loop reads CASSPTGGETQYF. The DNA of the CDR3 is TGTGCCAGCAGCCCGACAGGGGGCGAGACCCAGTACTTC.

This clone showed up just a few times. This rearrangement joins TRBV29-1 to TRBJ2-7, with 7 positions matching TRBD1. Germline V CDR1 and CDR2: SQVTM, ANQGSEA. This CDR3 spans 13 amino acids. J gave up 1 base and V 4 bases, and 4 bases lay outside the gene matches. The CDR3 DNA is TGCAGCGTTGCCCCGACAGGGTCCTACGAGCAGTACTTC. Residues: CSVAPTGSYEQYF.

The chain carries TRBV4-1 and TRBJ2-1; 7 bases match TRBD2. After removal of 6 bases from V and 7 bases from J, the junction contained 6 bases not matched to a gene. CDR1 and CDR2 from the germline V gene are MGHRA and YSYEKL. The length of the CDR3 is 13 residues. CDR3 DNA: TGCGCCAGCAGACCCTCTAGCGGAAATGAGCAGTTCTTC. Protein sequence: CASRPSSGNEQFF.

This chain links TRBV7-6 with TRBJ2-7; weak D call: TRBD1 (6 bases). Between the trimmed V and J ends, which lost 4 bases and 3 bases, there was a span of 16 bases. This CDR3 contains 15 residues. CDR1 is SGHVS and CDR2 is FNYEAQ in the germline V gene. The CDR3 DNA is TGTGCCAGCAGCTCACCTAGAGGCAGGGGCTACGAGCAGTACTTC. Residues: CASSSPRGRGYEQYF.

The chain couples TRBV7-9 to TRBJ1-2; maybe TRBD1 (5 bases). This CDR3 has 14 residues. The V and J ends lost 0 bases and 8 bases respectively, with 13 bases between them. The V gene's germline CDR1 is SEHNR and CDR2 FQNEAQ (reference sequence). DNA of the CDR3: TGTGCCAGCAGCTTAGCGGCAGGGCCGAGGGGCTACACCTTC. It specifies CASSLAAGPRGYTF. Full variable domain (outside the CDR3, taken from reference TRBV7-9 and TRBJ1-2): DTGVSQNPRHKITKRGQNVTFRCDPISEHNRLYWYRQTLGQGPEFLTYFQNEAQLEKSRLLSDRFSAERPKGSFSTLEIQRTEQGDSAMYLCASSLAAGPRGYTFGSGTRLTVV.

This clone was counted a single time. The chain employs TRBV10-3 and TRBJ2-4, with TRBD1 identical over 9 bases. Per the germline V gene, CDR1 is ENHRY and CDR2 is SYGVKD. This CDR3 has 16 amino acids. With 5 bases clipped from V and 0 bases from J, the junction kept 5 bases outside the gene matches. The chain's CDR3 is CAISTGTGLAKNIQYF. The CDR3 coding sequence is TGTGCCATCAGTACCGGGACAGGGTTAGCCAAAAACATTCAGTACTTC.

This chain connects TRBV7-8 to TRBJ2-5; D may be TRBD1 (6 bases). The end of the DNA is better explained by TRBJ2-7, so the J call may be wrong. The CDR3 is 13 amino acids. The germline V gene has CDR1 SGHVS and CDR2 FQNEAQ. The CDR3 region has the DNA TGTGCCAGCAGCCCGGGACAACTCTACGAGCAGTACTTC. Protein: CASSPGQLYEQYF.

DNA of the CDR3: TGTGCCAGCAGCGCCTCAGGGGGCGAAGACTATGGCTACACCTTC. Translating it yields CASSASGGEDYGYTF. The gene calls are TRBV9 and TRBJ1-2; 8 bases map to TRBD1. The CDR3 has 15 residues. Trimming removed 3 bases from V and 3 bases from J; junction bases left unmatched: 7. The germline gives CDR1 SGDLS, CDR2 YYNGEE.

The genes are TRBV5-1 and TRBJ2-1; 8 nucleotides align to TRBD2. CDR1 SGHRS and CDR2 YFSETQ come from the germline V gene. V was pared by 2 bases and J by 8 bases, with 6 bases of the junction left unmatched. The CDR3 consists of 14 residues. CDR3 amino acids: CASSFGGGMDEQFF. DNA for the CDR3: TGCGCCAGCAGCTTCGGGGGGGGGATGGATGAGCAGTTCTTC.

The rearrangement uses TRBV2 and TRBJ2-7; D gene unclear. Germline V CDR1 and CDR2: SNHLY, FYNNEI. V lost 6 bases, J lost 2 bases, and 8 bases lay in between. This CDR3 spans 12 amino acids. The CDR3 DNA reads TGTGCCAGCAGGGAAACGGCCTACGAGCAGTACTTC. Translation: CASRETAYEQYF.